Sequencing of this T cell receptor beta chain was carried out in a study of OX40 agonist ivuxolimab in advanced cancers. Findings of the study overall: At doses 0.1 to 3.0 mg/kg, CD4+ and CD8+ clones expanded.

This clone was seen a single time. The antigen is undetermined. Other nucleotide sequences in the sample specify the same CDR3. Sequenced by immunoSEQ multiplex PCR; TCRdb stores in-frame clones only, minus some. The sample yields 15,000 to 20,000 clones, less than 85% seen once. Germline values: CDR1 SGDLS, CDR2 YYNGEE. The CDR3 contains 15 residues. Between the trimmed V and J ends, which lost 7 bases and 0 bases, there was a span of 11 bases. Patients were excluded for autoimmune disease history or systemic immunosuppression. The specimen was CD4+ or CD8+ T cells sorted from blood, collected in a trial of the OX40 agonist ivuxolimab. The source is an adult with an advanced solid tumor such as melanoma, head and neck, liver or kidney cancer. V usage is TRBV9 and J usage is TRBJ2-6, with D possibly TRBD1 on 5 matching bases. The CDR3: CASGAYASGANVLTF. In DNA form, the CDR3 reads TGTGCCAGCGGGGCCTACGCCTCTGGGGCCAACGTCCTGACTTTC.